This TCR beta chain was sequenced in a study of T cell responses to AZD1222 COVID-19 vaccine. The CDR3 covers 20 residues. The germline V gene encodes CDR1 SGHKS and CDR2 YYEKEE (reference sequence). V was shortened by 4 bases and J by 0 bases, with 26 bases between the two germline ends. Generated by immunoSEQ multiplex PCR, the TCRdb table keeps only in-frame clones and is missing some. The sample yields tens of thousands of clones, almost 90% seen once. Sequenced here: peripheral blood, sampled 28 days after the second AZD1222 dose. This receptor was identified in an adult who received the AZD1222 COVID-19 vaccine. J is TRBJ1-5 and V is TRBV5-5, with D tentatively TRBD1 (5 bases). The CDR3 bases are TGTGCCAGCAGCCCCGACCCCGGGCAAACAGGAATTCATAGCAATCAGCCCCAGCATTTT. As protein: CASSPDPGQTGIHSNQPQHF. Looking up the rest from reference TRBV5-5 and TRBJ1-5 gives the full variable domain: DAGVTQSPTHLIKTRGQQVTLRCSPISGHKSVSWYQQVLGQGPQFIFQYYEKEERGRGNFPDRFSARQFPNYSSELNVNALLLGDSALYLCASSPDPGQTGIHSNQPQHFGDGTRLSIL.